This T cell receptor beta chain was found in a study of early T cells in non-severe SARS-CoV-2 infection (dated by TCRdb to the early 2020s). Some background on the complete study: Bulk RNA from unsorted whole blood was used for TCR sequencing, so alpha and beta chains could not be paired. General findings and caveats noted by the study authors: Matching against VDJdb was skewed toward anti-spike CD8 responses, likely underestimated virus-specific expansions, and missed private and CD4 specificities.

Set within a cohort of healthcare workers in London, UK, this nested case-control study involved weekly PCR testing of nasopharyngeal swabs along with blood sampling. Healthcare workers were recruited during the week of the UK lockdown, between 23 and 31 March 2020, and followed weekly for up to roughly 15 weeks. Trimming leaves V shorter by 1 base and J shorter by 7 bases, with the junction holding 3 bases beyond the gene matches. The CDR3 measures 13 amino acids from cysteine to phenylalanine. Only CDR3 DNA is held: 39 bases, read in frame from base 1. From the germline V gene, CDR1 is MGHRA and CDR2 is YSYEKL. Details on this clonotype: Its specific antigen is unknown. No much larger clonotype is one base removed from it; base qualities were not supplied.

To prepare the library, 5' RACE was applied. The sequencer was a NextSeq 500. In the TCR library protocol, unique molecular identifiers were attached to individual cDNA molecules to correct for PCR bias and sequencing error. TCR alpha and beta chains were both sequenced, and the abundances of alpha and beta sequences in each sample were closely correlated with each other. Regarding the original processing steps: Decombinator V4 was used to perform V gene, J gene and CDR3 annotation of TCR sequences. Expanded TCRs were defined as changing significantly between any two time points under a Poisson model with p below 0.0001. Abundances of TCRs were expressed as counts per million after normalisation to the total number of TCRs sequenced in each sample. MAIT TCRs were defined by TRAV1-2 paired with TRAJ12, TRAJ20 or TRAJ33, and iNKT TCRs by TRAV10 paired with TRAJ18. A search of VDJdb, accessed on 1 November 2021, was run for TCRs annotated to CMV, EBV and SARS-CoV-2, with TCRs annotated for multiple antigens excluded. TCRdb trimmed public reads at Q25 via fastp, called clones via MiXCR and kept in-frame beta chains. A single entry per CDR3 protein holds the most common genes and DNA from its merged rows. TCRdb, not the authors, supplied the V and J calls. Within this sample are tens of thousands of distinct CDR3 sequences, with under 11% of them counted one time only. 4.5% to 5.5% of the sample lies in the top ten.

The sequence derives from an adult who was a healthcare worker with PCR-confirmed SARS-CoV-2 infection or an uninfected control (not recorded which). Sequencing input: whole blood. The V gene is TRBV4-1 and the J gene is TRBJ1-1, with 7 bases matching TRBD1. The nucleotide sequence is TGCGCCAGCAGCCAAGGACAGGGATTTGAAGCTTTCTTT. It is translated as CASSQGQGFEAFF.